The clone carrying this TCR beta chain came up many times. TCR beta CDR3 regions were amplified from RNA transcripts. The TCR CDR3 first-round RT-PCR relied on the HTBI primer set. TCRdb processed the multiplex PCR reads anew with MiXCR; each CDR3 protein has one entry. The table has roughly 100,000 distinct CDR3 sequences, roughly 50% seen once. The sample comes from a study of T cells in Graves' hyperthyroidism and ophthalmopathy. CDR3 length: 14 residues. V shed 5 bases and J shed 6 bases, with 18 bases lying between them. In germline, CDR1 is DFQATT, CDR2 SNEGSKA (reference sequence). Each patient was aged 18 to 65 and had newly diagnosed hyperthyroidism of under 2 months' duration. Researchers barred patients who had uncontrolled infection, other autoimmune disease, pregnancy or lactation.

This TCR derives from a man in his forties with Graves' hyperthyroidism. The material sequenced was blood. This rearrangement joins TRBV20-1 to TRBJ2-3, with D perhaps matching TRBD1 or TRBD2 (6 bases each). DNA for the CDR3: TGCAGTGCTCACGACAGGAGCGGGCGGGATACGCAGTATTTT. Its translation: CSAHDRSGRDTQYF.